Below are 28 T cell receptor beta chains sequenced from a single sample in a study of blood T cells in healthy people across ages. Through a sample-barcoded 5' primer and a J-beta primer mix, a second PCR was run for roughly 6 to 11 cycles. TCRdb redid the calling of the 5' RACE reads with MiXCR, one entry per CDR3 protein. Of 500,000 to 650,000 distinct CDR3 sequences listed, about 25% were seen once; the top ten hold over 3.5%. The sample also formed part of further work on T cells of mothers and their children.

The sequencing sample was made of blood. These receptors originate from a boy younger than 10 in good health.

This sequence joins TRBV20-1 and TRBJ2-5; D perhaps matches TRBD2 (5 bases). Germline V gene lookup returns CDR1 DFQATT and CDR2 SNEGSKA (reference sequence). V was shortened by 0 bases and J by 4 bases, with 15 bases between the two germline ends. CDR3 length equals 15 residues. CDR3 DNA sequence: TGCAGTGCTAGAGATATGGGAGCAGTTCGAGAGACCCAGTACTTC. Protein sequence: CSARDMGAVRETQYF.

J is TRBJ2-3 and V is TRBV5-1; 10 bases match TRBD1. After removal of 5 bases from V and 6 bases from J, the junction contained 9 bases not matched to a gene. CDR1 and CDR2 (germline): SGHRS, YFSETQ. The CDR3 totals 15 residues. The CDR3 region has the DNA TGCGCCAGCAGTCCGGGACAGGGGAATTTGGATACGCAGTATTTT. Translation: CASSPGQGNLDTQYF.

In this sample, this clonotype turned up a few times. The rearrangement joins TRBV29-1 to TRBJ1-4, with TRBD1 as a possible D gene (6 bases). The CDR3 loop spans 12 amino acids. Germline CDR1 SQVTM, CDR2 ANQGSEA. This CDR3 reads CGIQGVNEKLFF. CDR3 DNA sequence: TGCGGCATACAGGGAGTTAATGAAAAACTGTTTTTT.

The chain links TRBV20-1 to TRBJ2-3, with 8 bases aligning to TRBD2. The V gene's germline CDR1 is DFQATT and CDR2 SNEGSKA (reference sequence). The V segment lost 4 bases and the J segment 0 bases; nucleotides outside the gene matches: 6. The length of the CDR3 is 15 residues. The CDR3 reads CSAINRGGSTDTQYF. The CDR3 DNA sequence: TGCAGTGCTATTAACCGGGGGGGAAGCACAGATACGCAGTATTTT.

The chain has TRBV4-3 and TRBJ2-5; a possible D gene is TRBD2 (5 bases). Germline CDR1 reads LGHNA; CDR2 reads YSLEER. V lost 2 bases to trimming and J lost 5 bases, with 12 bases between them. This CDR3 spans 14 amino acids. The CDR3 region is CASSQQLVRETQYF. The CDR3 bases are TGCGCCAGCAGCCAACAACTAGTCCGCGAGACCCAGTACTTC.

V usage is TRBV6-5 and J usage is TRBJ2-5, with 13 bases that match TRBD2. The CDR3 totals 14 residues. V dropped 6 bases and J dropped 12; count of bases not matched to a gene: 10. Germline V lookup: CDR1 MNHEY, CDR2 SVGAGI. The CDR3 DNA sequence: TGTGCCAGCAGCTCCTCCGGACTAGCGGGAGACAAGTACTTC. Its translation: CASSSSGLAGDKYF.

This clonotype was counted a few times. The CDR3 DNA reads as TGTGCCACCAGCAGTAATCTACAGGGTGGTGGCGAAAAACTGTTTTTT. Amino acids: CATSSNLQGGGEKLFF. V is TRBV15 and J is TRBJ1-4, with D perhaps matching TRBD1 (6 bases). V lost 3 bases, J lost 8 bases, and 19 bases lay in between. Germline V CDR1 and CDR2: LNHNV, YYDKDF (reference sequence). The CDR3 spans 16 residues.

The chain carries TRBV2 and TRBJ2-7; perhaps TRBD2 as D (5 bases). Between the trimmed V and J ends, which lost 2 bases and 2 bases, there was a span of 13 bases. This CDR3 contains 15 residues. Germline V gene sequence: CDR1 SNHLY, CDR2 FYNNEI. The DNA of the CDR3 is TGTGCCAGCAGTGAAAGTCCCGGGCGGGCCTACGAGCAGTACTTC. Protein sequence: CASSESPGRAYEQYF.

This clonotype was detected only a few times. The J gene is TRBJ2-3, the V gene TRBV20-1; 9 positions match TRBD2. The CDR3 loop spans 15 amino acids. Germline V lookup: CDR1 DFQATT, CDR2 SNEGSKA (reference sequence). J was trimmed by 1 base and V by 1 base; bases with no gene match: 3. The CDR3 DNA reads TGCAGTGCTAGAGGGGTAGCGGGGGGCACAGATACGCAGTATTTT. This translates into CSARGVAGGTDTQYF.

The V call is TRBV29-1, the J call TRBJ1-2; tentative D call: TRBD1 (6 bases). The CDR3 length is 12 residues. Germline V lookup: CDR1 SQVTM, CDR2 ANQGSEA. Trimming took off 3 bases at V and 8 bases at J, with 13 bases between the two ends. This CDR3 is CSVDRGAKGYTF. CDR3 in DNA: TGCAGCGTTGACAGGGGCGCAAAAGGCTACACCTTC. The variable domain in full, with the rest retrieved from reference TRBV29-1 and TRBJ1-2, is SAVISQKPSRDICQRGTSLTIQCQVDSQVTMMFWYRQQPGQSLTLIATANQGSEATYESGFVIDKFPISRPNLTFSTLTVSNMSPEDSSIYLCSVDRGAKGYTFGSGTRLTVV.

In its sample, this clonotype was seen a few times. The rearrangement uses TRBV6-2 or TRBV6-3 and TRBJ1-5, with D perhaps matching TRBD1 (5 bases). The length of the CDR3 is 15 residues. Trimming pared 7 bases from V and 5 bases from J, leaving 18 bases between. The germline CDR1 and CDR2 sequences are MNHEY and SVGEGT. The CDR3 DNA sequence: TGTGCCAGCACCGCGGGACCTTATTACGATCAGCCCCAGCATTTT. This encodes CASTAGPYYDQPQHF.

The chain recombines TRBV5-1 with TRBJ2-1, with 8 bases identical to TRBD2. Trimming at V came to 7 bases and at J to 0 bases, leaving 6 bases not matched to a gene. CDR1 and CDR2 from the germline V gene are SGHRS and YFSETQ. This CDR3 is 15 amino acids long. CDR3 sequence (DNA): TGCGCCAGCGGCGTGAGCGGGAGCTCCTACAATGAGCAGTTCTTC. This encodes CASGVSGSSYNEQFF.

This clonotype was found many times. The chain joins TRBV29-1 to TRBJ1-1; D unresolved. CDR1 SQVTM and CDR2 ANQGSEA come from the germline V gene. The length of the CDR3 is 12 residues. V lost 3 bases and J lost 1, with 6 bases in between. In nucleotides, the CDR3 is TGCAGCGTTGACCCTTGGAACACTGAAGCTTTCTTT. This encodes CSVDPWNTEAFF.

This sequence joins TRBV20-1 and TRBJ2-1; tentatively, D is TRBD1 (6 bases). V lost 5 bases, J lost 1 base, and 15 bases lay in between. CDR1 is DFQATT, CDR2 SNEGSKA, per germline (reference sequence). CDR3 length equals 15 residues. CDR3 DNA sequence: TGCAGTGCTCTCACGGGCCAGGGGTCCTACAATGAGCAGTTCTTC. This encodes CSALTGQGSYNEQFF.

Turning to this clonotype: The CDR3 carries no conserved terminal phenylalanine or tryptophan, so it likely arises from a read error. The chain recombines TRBV11-2 with TRBJ1-2, with D possibly matching TRBD1 (5 bases). With 5 bases removed from V and 4 bases from J, the gap between germline ends came to 17 bases. Per germline, CDR1 SGHAT and CDR2 FQNNGV. This CDR3 contains 15 residues. DNA for the CDR3: TGTGCCAGCAGCCCCATCGTGGGGCAGCCCTATGGCTACACCCTC. This codes for CASSPIVGQPYGYTL.

The CDR3 DNA reads as TGTGCCAGCAGCTATTCTAGGACCCAGTACTTC. Protein: CASSYSRTQYF. The chain joins TRBV7-9 to TRBJ2-5; D gene ambiguous. The CDR3 totals 11 residues. V was cut by 4 bases and J by 7 bases, with 7 bases left in between. The germline V gene encodes CDR1 SEHNR and CDR2 FQNEAQ (reference sequence). Full variable domain (remainder filled in from reference TRBV7-9 and TRBJ2-5): DTGVSQNPRHKITKRGQNVTFRCDPISEHNRLYWYRQTLGQGPEFLTYFQNEAQLEKSRLLSDRFSAERPKGSFSTLEIQRTEQGDSAMYLCASSYSRTQYFGPGTRLLVL.

The CDR3 loop is CASAGASGTIYNEQFF. Written as DNA, the CDR3 is TGTGCCAGTGCTGGGGCTAGCGGGACGATATACAATGAGCAGTTCTTC. The chain is built from TRBV2 and TRBJ2-1, with TRBD2 matching 9 bases. The V gene end was trimmed by 9 bases and the J gene end by 4 bases; junction bases not matched to a gene: 13. Germline V gives CDR1 SNHLY, CDR2 FYNNEI. This CDR3 has 16 amino acids.

The chain links TRBV5-1 to TRBJ2-7, with unresolved D. V was cut by 0 bases and J by 3 bases, with 10 bases left in between. The CDR3 length is 14 residues. CDR1 and CDR2 from the germline V gene are SGHRS and YFSETQ. CDR3: CASSLGRSGYEQYF. The CDR3 nucleotides are TGCGCCAGCAGCTTGGGAAGGTCGGGCTACGAGCAGTACTTC.

The table lists this clonotype with a few counts. The genes are TRBV7-9 and TRBJ2-7; 10 bases fit TRBD2. Trimming took 7 bases from V and 5 from J; bases not matched to a gene: 2. Germline CDR1 reads SEHNR; CDR2 reads FQNEAQ (reference sequence). The length of the CDR3 is 12 residues. CDR3 coding DNA: TGTGCCAGCAAGCGGGAGGGCCACGAGCAGTACTTC. Translating gives CASKREGHEQYF. The full variable domain, its missing parts supplied by reference TRBV7-9 and TRBJ2-7, is DTGVSQNPRHKITKRGQNVTFRCDPISEHNRLYWYRQTLGQGPEFLTYFQNEAQLEKSRLLSDRFSAERPKGSFSTLEIQRTEQGDSAMYLCASKREGHEQYFGPGTRLTVT.

CDR3 amino acids: CASTQARGGTEAFF. CDR3 sequence (DNA): TGTGCCAGCACCCAGGCCCGGGGAGGCACTGAAGCTTTCTTT. The chain is built from TRBV3-1 and TRBJ1-1; D is undetermined. Germline CDR1 reads LGHDT; CDR2 reads YNNKEL (reference sequence). V was trimmed by 7 bases and J by 4 bases, leaving 16 bases between them. CDR3 length: 14 residues.

This clonotype was seen only a few times. V and J are TRBV12-3 or TRBV12-4 and TRBJ2-4, with TRBD1 identical over 7 bases. The CDR3 is 14 amino acids. V was pared by 2 bases and J by 4 bases, with 2 bases of the junction left unmatched. CDR3 sequence (DNA): TGTGCCAGCAGTTTATGGGACAGAAAAAACATTCAGTACTTC. Its protein is CASSLWDRKNIQYF.

The V gene is TRBV11-2, the J gene TRBJ2-1; D unresolved. V lost 2 bases and J lost 1, with 6 bases in between. Looked up from germline, CDR1 is SGHAT and CDR2 is FQNNGV. There are 14 residues in the CDR3. CDR3 protein: CASSLRPSYNEQFF. The CDR3 DNA is TGTGCCAGCAGCTTAAGGCCTTCCTACAATGAGCAGTTCTTC.

The chain is built from TRBV6-2 or TRBV6-3 and TRBJ2-3; no clear D. This CDR3 is built from 15 residues. The germline V gene has CDR1 MNHEY and CDR2 SVGEGT. V lost 4 bases and J 2 bases, leaving 13 bases between the germline ends. The CDR3 region is CASSCSKTFTDTQYF. CDR3 sequence (DNA): TGTGCCAGCAGTTGCTCGAAGACGTTCACAGATACGCAGTATTTT.

The chain combines TRBV18 with TRBJ1-1; unclear D gene. V was trimmed by 6 bases and J by 2 bases, leaving 13 bases between them. CDR1 is KGHSH and CDR2 is LQKENI in the germline V gene. The CDR3 runs to 14 residues. The CDR3 nucleotides are TGTGCCAGCTCCGTGTCGGAGGGTAACACTGAAGCTTTCTTT. The encoded protein is CASSVSEGNTEAFF.

The chain couples TRBV18 to TRBJ2-2, with TRBD2 identical over 11 bases. Germline V CDR1 and CDR2: KGHSH, LQKENI. This CDR3 contains 21 residues. The J segment lost 0 bases and the V segment lost 0 bases, leaving 12 bases of the junction unmatched. The CDR3 protein is CASSPPGGLAGGPANTGELFF. The CDR3 DNA reads TGTGCCAGCTCACCACCGGGAGGACTAGCGGGTGGACCCGCGAACACCGGGGAGCTGTTTTTT.

V is TRBV9 and J is TRBJ1-2, with no clear D. Germline V gives CDR1 SGDLS, CDR2 YYNGEE. The CDR3 is 16 residues long. Trimming removed 0 bases from V and 5 bases from J, with 17 bases in between. Written as DNA, the CDR3 is TGTGCCAGCAGCGTAGAAGTGGGTAGGAGCCCATATGGCTACACCTTC. Translated: CASSVEVGRSPYGYTF. The variable domain in full, completed from reference TRBV9 and TRBJ1-2, reads DSGVTQTPKHLITATGQRVTLRCSPRSGDLSVYWYQQSLDQGLQFLIQYYNGEERAKGNILERFSAQQFPDLHSELNLSSLELGDSALYFCASSVEVGRSPYGYTFGSGTRLTVV.

This clonotype has a single count. This rearrangement joins TRBV12-3 or TRBV12-4 to TRBJ2-3, with D possibly being TRBD2 (6 bases). The germline V and J ends were trimmed by 4 bases and 5 bases, with 19 bases remaining between them. CDR3 size: 16 residues. Written as DNA, the CDR3 is TGTGCCAGCAGTTCCCAAGGGCGGGATGGGAAAGATACGCAGTATTTT. This gives the protein CASSSQGRDGKDTQYF.

This rearrangement joins TRBV12-3 or TRBV12-4 to TRBJ1-3, with TRBD1 matching 10 bases. The CDR3 covers 13 residues. Trimming removed 6 bases from V and 8 bases from J; junction bases left unmatched: 4. The CDR3 DNA reads TGTGCCAGCAGCGGACAGGGGGTTTACACCATATATTTT. Amino acid sequence: CASSGQGVYTIYF.